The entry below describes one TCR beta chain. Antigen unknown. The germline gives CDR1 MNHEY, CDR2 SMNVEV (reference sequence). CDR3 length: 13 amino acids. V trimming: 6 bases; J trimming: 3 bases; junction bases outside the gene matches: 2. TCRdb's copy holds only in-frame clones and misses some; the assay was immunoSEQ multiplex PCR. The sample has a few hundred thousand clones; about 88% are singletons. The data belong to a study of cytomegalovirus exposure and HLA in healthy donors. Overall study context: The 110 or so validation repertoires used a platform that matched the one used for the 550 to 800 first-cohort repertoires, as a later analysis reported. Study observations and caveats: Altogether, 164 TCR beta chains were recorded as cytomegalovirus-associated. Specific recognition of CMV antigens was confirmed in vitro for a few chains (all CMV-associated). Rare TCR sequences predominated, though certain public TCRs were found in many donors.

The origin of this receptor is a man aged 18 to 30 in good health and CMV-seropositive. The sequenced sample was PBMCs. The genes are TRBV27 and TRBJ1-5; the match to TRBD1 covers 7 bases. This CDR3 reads CASSGQANQPQHF. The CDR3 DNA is TGTGCCAGCAGCGGACAGGCCAATCAGCCCCAGCATTTT.